The T cell receptor beta chain described here comes from a study of T cells in localized non-small cell lung cancer. Findings of the study overall: A median of around 60 clones ranked among the top 100 in tumor appeared in adjacent lung. Maximal T cell clonality occurred in uninvolved adjacent lung, with tumor ranking below it. Heterogeneity within the tumor remains possible, as just one region underwent sequencing.

Sequencing was performed with immunoSEQ multiplex PCR; in TCRdb, only in-frame clones are kept and a portion is missing. The table includes about 1,200 clones, approximately 26% detected once. Lung adjacent to the tumor, free of atypia, was sampled at least 2 cm from its margin. Points on this clone: Its antigen is undetermined.

The CDR3 extends over 14 amino acids. V dropped 2 bases and J dropped 3 bases, with 11 bases sitting between them. Germline-derived CDR1 and CDR2 are MDHEN and SYDVKM. The specimen comprised normal lung tissue next to the tumor, sampled before any cancer treatment. The receptor was derived from a man aged 40 to 69 with stage II lung adenocarcinoma. The rearrangement uses TRBV28 and TRBJ2-7; D is uncertain. The CDR3 DNA sequence: TGTGCCAGCAGTTTAGTTGGAGAACTCTACGAGCAGTACTTC. Translating it yields CASSLVGELYEQYF. Drawing the rest from reference TRBV28 and TRBJ2-7, the complete variable domain is DVKVTQSSRYLVKRTGEKVFLECVQDMDHENMFWYRQDPGLGLRLIYFSYDVKMKEKGDIPEGYSVSREKKERFSLILESASTNQTSMYLCASSLVGELYEQYFGPGTRLTVT.